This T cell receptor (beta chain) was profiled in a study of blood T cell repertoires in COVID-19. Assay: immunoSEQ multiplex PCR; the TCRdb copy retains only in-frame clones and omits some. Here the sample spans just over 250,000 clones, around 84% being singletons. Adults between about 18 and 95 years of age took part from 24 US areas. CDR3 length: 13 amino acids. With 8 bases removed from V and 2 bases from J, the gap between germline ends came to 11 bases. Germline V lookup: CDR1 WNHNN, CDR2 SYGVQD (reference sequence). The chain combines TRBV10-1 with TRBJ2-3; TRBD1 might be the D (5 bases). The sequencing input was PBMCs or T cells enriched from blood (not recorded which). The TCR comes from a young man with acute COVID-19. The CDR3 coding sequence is TGCGCCAGCCTCATGGACAACACAGATACGCAGTATTTT. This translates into CASLMDNTDTQYF.